This is a list of T cell receptor beta chains from one sample in a study of post-analysis software for immune sequencing data. TCRdb processed the PCR reads anew with MiXCR; each CDR3 protein has one entry. Of 350,000 to 500,000 distinct CDR3 sequences in the sample, 30% to 45% were seen once. The sample comprised blood. All receptors come from a girl aged 2 to 9 with multiple sclerosis. The CDR3 runs from the conserved cysteine through the conserved F or W. A D gene is named only where the DNA matches it firmly. Only some rows state a clone size, as once, few, many or a class for expanded clones.

clone size	J gene	V gene	D gene	CDR3 protein	CDR3 DNA
.	TRBJ2-1	TRBV10-3	.	CAISEKREWNEQFF	TGTGCCATCAGTGAGAAAAGGGAGTGGAATGAGCAGTTCTTC
.	TRBJ1-6	TRBV28	.	CASSPHVVNSPLHF	TGTGCCAGCAGCCCCCACGTTGTAAATTCACCCCTCCACTTT
few	TRBJ2-7	TRBV20-1	TRBD1	CSAVGQGASSYEQYF	TGCAGTGCTGTGGGACAGGGGGCAAGCTCCTACGAGCAGTACTTC
.	TRBJ2-7	TRBV4-3	TRBD1	CASSPEGTVRSYEQYF	TGCGCCAGCAGCCCGGAAGGGACAGTACGCTCCTACGAGCAGTACTTC
few	TRBJ2-1	TRBV5-5	TRBD2	CASREGRVSSGYNEQFF	TGTGCCAGCAGGGAGGGGAGGGTGTCTAGCGGGTACAATGAGCAGTTCTTC
.	TRBJ2-7	TRBV7-9	TRBD1	CASRLLGNRGYEQYF	TGTGCCAGCAGGTTACTTGGGAACAGGGGTTACGAGCAGTACTTC
.	TRBJ2-5	TRBV27	.	CASRFWGQQETQYF	TGTGCCAGCAGGTTCTGGGGGCAACAAGAGACCCAGTACTTC
.	TRBJ2-1	TRBV5-1	TRBD1	CASSLGTGGNEQFF	TGCGCCAGCAGCTTAGGGACAGGGGGGAATGAGCAGTTCTTC
.	TRBJ2-7	TRBV20-1	TRBD2	CSARGTSGSYEQYF	TGCAGTGCTCGGGGGACTAGCGGGAGCTACGAGCAGTACTTC
few	TRBJ1-5	TRBV5-1	TRBD1	CASSPQGGYQPQHF	TGCGCCAGCAGTCCGCAGGGGGGGTATCAGCCCCAGCATTTT
few	TRBJ2-5	TRBV20-1	TRBD1	CSARAFQDRARETQYF	TGCAGTGCTAGGGCCTTCCAAGACAGGGCTCGAGAGACCCAGTACTTC
few	TRBJ2-4	TRBV20-1	.	CSASGINIQYF	TGCAGTGCTAGCGGTATAAACATTCAGTACTTC
.	TRBJ2-5	TRBV7-2	TRBD1	CASSLFNAGTEYQETQYF	TGTGCCAGCAGCCTATTCAATGCCGGGACAGAGTACCAAGAGACCCAGTACTTC
few	TRBJ1-5	TRBV20-1	TRBD1	CSAIRRQGAPSPQHF	TGCAGTGCTATTCGACGACAGGGGGCCCCTTCGCCCCAGCATTTT
.	TRBJ1-4	TRBV5-1	.	CASSLVEDEKLFF	TGCGCCAGCAGCTTGGTCGAGGATGAAAAACTGTTTTTT
.	TRBJ2-3	TRBV15	TRBD1	CATSTQPGQLARRSTDTQYF	TGTGCCACCAGCACCCAACCGGGACAGTTGGCACGTCGGAGCACAGATACGCAGTATTTT
few	TRBJ2-1	TRBV5-6	TRBD2	CASSFGTSGFNEQFF	TGTGCCAGCAGCTTCGGGACTAGCGGTTTCAATGAGCAGTTCTTC
.	TRBJ1-2	TRBV6-2/TRBV6-3	TRBD1	CASSAQPGQRAPYGYTF	TGTGCCAGCAGCGCCCAGCCGGGACAGCGGGCCCCCTATGGCTACACCTTC
.	TRBJ2-1	TRBV27	TRBD2	CASSFKVWTSGSNEQFF	TGTGCCAGCAGTTTCAAGGTTTGGACTAGCGGGAGTAATGAGCAGTTCTTC
.	TRBJ2-5	TRBV29-1	TRBD1	CSVVRGLETQYF	TGCAGCGTTGTGAGGGGGCTAGAGACCCAGTACTTC
.	TRBJ1-1	TRBV28	TRBD1	CASSLTGAGMNTEAFF	TGTGCCAGCAGCCTGACAGGGGCGGGGATGAACACTGAAGCTTTCTTT
.	TRBJ2-7	TRBV12-3/TRBV12-4	.	CASSFQGTEQYF	TGTGCCAGCAGTTTTCAGGGGACCGAGCAGTACTTC
.	TRBJ2-3	TRBV27	.	CASSLSPLIGTDTQYF	TGTGCCAGCAGTTTATCCCCCTTGATCGGCACAGATACGCAGTATTTT
.	TRBJ1-5	TRBV4-2	.	CASSQDFGDGEPQHF	TGTGCCAGCAGCCAGGACTTCGGGGACGGTGAGCCCCAGCATTTT
few	TRBJ1-4	TRBV20-1	TRBD1	CSATGTGGKGAGKLFF	TGCAGTGCTACCGGGACAGGGGGTAAGGGGGCTGGGAAACTGTTTTTT
.	TRBJ1-6	TRBV4-2	.	CASRNTPGGSYNSPLHF	TGTGCCAGCAGAAACACTCCGGGTGGATCCTATAATTCACCCCTCCACTTT
.	TRBJ1-3	TRBV6-6	.	CATLRRKLSGNTIYF	TGTGCCACCCTACGACGAAAACTCTCTGGAAACACCATATATTTT
.	TRBJ2-1	TRBV29-1	.	CSIYLPNGQCF	TGCAGCATATACTTACCAAATGGGCAGTGCTTC
.	TRBJ2-7	TRBV7-9	.	CASVPSAGEYEQYF	TGTGCCAGCGTACCCTCGGCAGGAGAATACGAGCAGTACTTC
.	TRBJ1-1	TRBV27	.	CASSLKGRGTEAFF	TGTGCCAGCAGTTTAAAGGGGAGGGGAACTGAAGCTTTCTTT
.	TRBJ2-1	TRBV18	.	CASSPRGANEQFF	TGTGCCAGCTCACCCCGGGGAGCCAATGAGCAGTTCTTC
.	TRBJ2-3	TRBV10-3	TRBD2	CATDSGQRGTSDTQYF	TGTGCCACCGATTCCGGGCAGCGGGGGACATCAGATACGCAGTATTTT
.	TRBJ2-7	TRBV7-2	TRBD2	CACSSSGTGYEQYF	TGTGCCTGCAGCTCAAGCGGGACGGGGTACGAGCAGTACTTC
.	TRBJ2-1	TRBV6-6	.	CASSYWPRVGGTEQFF	TGTGCCAGCAGCTACTGGCCCCGCGTGGGGGGAACTGAGCAGTTCTTC
.	TRBJ2-3	TRBV6-2/TRBV6-3	.	CASSTTYRASTDTQYF	TGTGCCAGCAGTACGACGTACAGGGCTAGCACAGATACGCAGTATTTT
once	TRBJ2-7	TRBV14	.	CASSQDVNLGSLSEQYF	TGTGCCAGCAGCCAAGATGTGAATTTGGGCTCGTTGAGCGAGCAGTACTTC
.	TRBJ1-2	TRBV6-1	TRBD1	CASSEAGQGGYTF	TGTGCCAGCAGTGAAGCAGGACAGGGCGGCTACACCTTC
few	TRBJ2-5	TRBV12-3/TRBV12-4	TRBD2	CASSLATTSGQETQYF	TGTGCCAGCAGTTTAGCTACGACTAGCGGACAAGAGACCCAGTACTTC
few	TRBJ2-1	TRBV5-5	.	CASSLLGTPSPNGQFF	TGTGCCAGCAGCCTCCTGGGGACGCCCTCCCCCAATGGGCAGTTCTTC
few	TRBJ2-7	TRBV21-1	.	CASSGRDQVVEQYF	TGTGCCAGCAGCGGCCGGGACCAGGTGGTGGAGCAGTACTTC
.	TRBJ2-7	TRBV5-4	.	CASSPERDDSYEQYF	TGTGCCAGCAGCCCGGAGAGGGACGATTCCTACGAGCAGTACTTC
.	TRBJ2-3	TRBV7-2	TRBD2	CAGSRSWTSGTDTQYF	TGTGCCGGCAGCCGATCCTGGACTAGCGGCACAGATACGCAGTATTTT
few	TRBJ1-6	TRBV28	.	CASTDGGPYNSPLHF	TGTGCCAGCACTGATGGGGGGCCATATAATTCACCCCTCCACTTT
few	TRBJ1-1	TRBV12-3/TRBV12-4	.	CASSLGRGRTEAFF	TGTGCCAGCAGTTTGGGACGGGGTCGCACTGAAGCTTTCTTT
.	TRBJ2-1	TRBV12-3/TRBV12-4	TRBD1	CASSLEDREGEQFF	TGTGCCAGCAGTTTAGAGGACAGGGAAGGTGAGCAGTTCTTC
few	TRBJ2-7	TRBV10-3	TRBD1	CAISGTGDWYEQYF	TGTGCCATCAGTGGGACAGGGGATTGGTACGAGCAGTACTTC